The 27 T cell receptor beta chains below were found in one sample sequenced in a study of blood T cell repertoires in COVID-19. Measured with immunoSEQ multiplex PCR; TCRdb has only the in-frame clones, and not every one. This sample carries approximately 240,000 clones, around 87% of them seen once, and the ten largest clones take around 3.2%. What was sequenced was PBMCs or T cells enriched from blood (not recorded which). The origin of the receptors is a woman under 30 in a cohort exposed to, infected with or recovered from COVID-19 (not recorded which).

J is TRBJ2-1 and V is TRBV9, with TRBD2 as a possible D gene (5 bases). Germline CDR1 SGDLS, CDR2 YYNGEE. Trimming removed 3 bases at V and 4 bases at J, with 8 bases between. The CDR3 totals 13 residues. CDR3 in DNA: TGTGCCAGCAGCGACCGGGGATACAATGAGCAGTTCTTC. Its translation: CASSDRGYNEQFF.

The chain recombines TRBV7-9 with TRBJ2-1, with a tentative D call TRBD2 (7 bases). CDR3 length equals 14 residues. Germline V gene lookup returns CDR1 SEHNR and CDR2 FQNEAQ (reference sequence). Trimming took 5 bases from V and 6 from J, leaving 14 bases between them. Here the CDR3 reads CASSRSGGGNEQFF. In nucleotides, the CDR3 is TGTGCCAGCAGCCGGTCGGGGGGCGGCAATGAGCAGTTCTTC.

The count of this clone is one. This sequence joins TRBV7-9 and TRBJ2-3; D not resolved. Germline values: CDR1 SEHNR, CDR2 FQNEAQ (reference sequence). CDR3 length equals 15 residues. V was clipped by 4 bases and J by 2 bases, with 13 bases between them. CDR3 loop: CASSSGQYHTDTQYF. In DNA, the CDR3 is TGTGCCAGCAGCTCTGGGCAGTACCACACAGATACGCAGTATTTT.

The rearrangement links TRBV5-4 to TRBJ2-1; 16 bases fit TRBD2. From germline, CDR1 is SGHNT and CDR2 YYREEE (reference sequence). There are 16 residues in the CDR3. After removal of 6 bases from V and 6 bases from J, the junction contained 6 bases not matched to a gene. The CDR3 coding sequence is TGTGCCAGCAAGGGACTAGCGGGAGGGAATATCAATGAGCAGTTCTTC. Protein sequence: CASKGLAGGNINEQFF.

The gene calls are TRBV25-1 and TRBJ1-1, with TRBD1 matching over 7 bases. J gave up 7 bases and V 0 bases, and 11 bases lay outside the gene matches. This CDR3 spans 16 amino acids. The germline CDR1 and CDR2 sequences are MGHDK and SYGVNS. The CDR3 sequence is CASSEYQWDRTHEAFF. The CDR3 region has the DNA TGTGCCAGCAGTGAATACCAATGGGACAGAACTCATGAAGCTTTCTTT.

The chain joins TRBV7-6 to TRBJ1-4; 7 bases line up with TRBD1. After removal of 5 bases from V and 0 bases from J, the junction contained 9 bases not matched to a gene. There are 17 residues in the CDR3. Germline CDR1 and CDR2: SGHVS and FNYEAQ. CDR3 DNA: TGTGCCAGCAGCCCGGGACAGAGGGATGCAACTAATGAAAAACTGTTTTTT. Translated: CASSPGQRDATNEKLFF.

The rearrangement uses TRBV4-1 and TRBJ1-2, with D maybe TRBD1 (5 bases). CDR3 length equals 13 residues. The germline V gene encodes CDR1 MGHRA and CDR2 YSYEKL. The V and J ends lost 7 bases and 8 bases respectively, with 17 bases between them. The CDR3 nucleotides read TGCGCCAGCAAGGCCCCCAGGGCCGGGGGCTACACCTTC. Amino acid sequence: CASKAPRAGGYTF.

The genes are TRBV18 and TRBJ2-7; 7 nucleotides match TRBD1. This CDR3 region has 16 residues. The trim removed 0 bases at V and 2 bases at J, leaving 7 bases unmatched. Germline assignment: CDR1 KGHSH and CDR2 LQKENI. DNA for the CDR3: TGTGCCAGCTCACCACCCCGGGACAGTAACACCTACGAGCAGTACTTC. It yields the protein CASSPPRDSNTYEQYF.

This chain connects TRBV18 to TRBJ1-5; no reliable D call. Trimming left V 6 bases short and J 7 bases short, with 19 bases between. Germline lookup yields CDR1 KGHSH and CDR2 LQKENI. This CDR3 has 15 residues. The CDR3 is CASSEVAGLGQPQHF. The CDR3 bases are TGTGCCAGCTCCGAAGTGGCGGGTCTCGGACAGCCCCAGCATTTT.

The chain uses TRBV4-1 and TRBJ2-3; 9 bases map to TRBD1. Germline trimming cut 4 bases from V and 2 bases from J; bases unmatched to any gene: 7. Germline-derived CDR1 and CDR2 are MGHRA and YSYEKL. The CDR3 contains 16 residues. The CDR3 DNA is TGCGCCAGCAGCCCTTACGGGACAGGGCCCACAGATACGCAGTATTTT. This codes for CASSPYGTGPTDTQYF.

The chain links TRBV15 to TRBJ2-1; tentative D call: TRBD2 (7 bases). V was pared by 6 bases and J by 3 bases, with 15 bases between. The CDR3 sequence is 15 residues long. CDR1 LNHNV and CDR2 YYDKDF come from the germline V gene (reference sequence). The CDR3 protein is CATSPGLGGYNEQFF. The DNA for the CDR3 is TGTGCCACCAGTCCCGGACTAGGGGGCTACAATGAGCAGTTCTTC.

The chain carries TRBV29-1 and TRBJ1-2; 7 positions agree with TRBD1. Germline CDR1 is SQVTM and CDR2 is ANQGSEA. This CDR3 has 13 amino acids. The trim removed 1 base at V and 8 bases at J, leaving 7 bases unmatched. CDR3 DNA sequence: TGCAGCGTTGAAGCGTGGACAGGAGGGGGCTACACCTTC. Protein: CSVEAWTGGGYTF. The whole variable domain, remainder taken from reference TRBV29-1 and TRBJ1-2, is SAVISQKPSRDICQRGTSLTIQCQVDSQVTMMFWYRQQPGQSLTLIATANQGSEATYESGFVIDKFPISRPNLTFSTLTVSNMSPEDSSIYLCSVEAWTGGGYTFGSGTRLTVV.

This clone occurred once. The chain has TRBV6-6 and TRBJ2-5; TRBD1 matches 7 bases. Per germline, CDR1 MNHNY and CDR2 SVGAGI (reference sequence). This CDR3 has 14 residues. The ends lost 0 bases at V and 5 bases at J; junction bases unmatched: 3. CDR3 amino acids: CASSYSGGRETQYF. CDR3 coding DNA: TGTGCCAGCAGTTACTCAGGGGGCAGGGAGACCCAGTACTTC.

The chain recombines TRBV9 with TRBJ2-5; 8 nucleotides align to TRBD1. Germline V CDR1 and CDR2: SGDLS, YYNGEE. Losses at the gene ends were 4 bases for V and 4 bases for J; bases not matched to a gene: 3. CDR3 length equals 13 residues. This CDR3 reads CASSRDRGETQYF. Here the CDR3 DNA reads TGTGCCAGCAGCCGAGACAGGGGAGAGACCCAGTACTTC.

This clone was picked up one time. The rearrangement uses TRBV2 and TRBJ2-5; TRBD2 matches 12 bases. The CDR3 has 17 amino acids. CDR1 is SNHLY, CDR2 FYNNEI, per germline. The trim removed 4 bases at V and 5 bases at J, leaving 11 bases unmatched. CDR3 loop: CASSGLAGALSGETQYF. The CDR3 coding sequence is TGTGCCAGCAGTGGACTAGCGGGGGCCCTTTCCGGGGAGACCCAGTACTTC.

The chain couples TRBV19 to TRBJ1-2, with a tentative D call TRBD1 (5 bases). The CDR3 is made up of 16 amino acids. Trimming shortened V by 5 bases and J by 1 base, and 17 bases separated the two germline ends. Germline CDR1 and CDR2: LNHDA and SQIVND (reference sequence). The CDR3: CASSPFRTGFNYGYTF. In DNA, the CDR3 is TGTGCCAGTAGTCCATTTCGAACAGGTTTTAACTATGGCTACACCTTC.

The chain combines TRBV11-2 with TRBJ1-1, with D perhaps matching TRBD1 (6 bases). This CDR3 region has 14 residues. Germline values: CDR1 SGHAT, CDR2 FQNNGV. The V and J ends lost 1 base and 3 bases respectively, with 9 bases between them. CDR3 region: CASSLAGDDTEAFF. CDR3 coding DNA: TGTGCCAGCAGCTTAGCAGGGGACGACACTGAAGCTTTCTTT.

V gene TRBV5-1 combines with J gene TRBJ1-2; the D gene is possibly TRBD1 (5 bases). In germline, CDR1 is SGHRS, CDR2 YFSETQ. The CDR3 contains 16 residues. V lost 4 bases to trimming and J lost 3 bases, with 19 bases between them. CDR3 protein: CASSVGGGQGDYGYTF. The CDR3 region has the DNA TGCGCCAGCAGCGTCGGGGGAGGGCAAGGGGACTATGGCTACACCTTC.

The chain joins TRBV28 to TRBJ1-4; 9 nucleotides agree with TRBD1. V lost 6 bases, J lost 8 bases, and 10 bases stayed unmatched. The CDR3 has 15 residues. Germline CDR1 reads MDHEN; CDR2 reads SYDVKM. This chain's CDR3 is CASRIRGQGREKLFF. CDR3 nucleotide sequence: TGTGCCAGCAGAATTCGAGGACAGGGGCGAGAAAAACTGTTTTTT.

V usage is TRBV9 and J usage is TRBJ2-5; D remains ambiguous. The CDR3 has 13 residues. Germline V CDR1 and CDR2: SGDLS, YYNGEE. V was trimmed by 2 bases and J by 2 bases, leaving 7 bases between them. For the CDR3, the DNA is TGTGCCAGCAGCGTCGCACAACAAGAGACCCAGTACTTC. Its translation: CASSVAQQETQYF.

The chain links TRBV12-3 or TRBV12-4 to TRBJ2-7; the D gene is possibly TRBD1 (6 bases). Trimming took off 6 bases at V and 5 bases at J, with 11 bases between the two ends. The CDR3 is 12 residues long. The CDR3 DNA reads TGTGCCAGCAGCTACAGGGTCCACGAGCAGTACTTC. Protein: CASSYRVHEQYF.

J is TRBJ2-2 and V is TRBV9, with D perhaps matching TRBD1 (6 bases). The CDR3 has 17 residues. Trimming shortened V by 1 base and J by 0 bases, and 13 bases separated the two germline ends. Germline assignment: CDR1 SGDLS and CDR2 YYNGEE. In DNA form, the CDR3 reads TGTGCCAGCAGCGTATTGAGTGGGGGCCCGAACACCGGGGAGCTGTTTTTT. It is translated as CASSVLSGGPNTGELFF.

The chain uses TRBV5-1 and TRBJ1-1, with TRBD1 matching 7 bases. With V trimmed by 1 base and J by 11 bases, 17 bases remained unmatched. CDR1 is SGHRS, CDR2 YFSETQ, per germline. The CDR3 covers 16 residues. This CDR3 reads CASSLLTGQPSAGAFF. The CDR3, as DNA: TGCGCCAGCAGCTTGTTGACAGGGCAGCCATCGGCGGGGGCTTTCTTT.

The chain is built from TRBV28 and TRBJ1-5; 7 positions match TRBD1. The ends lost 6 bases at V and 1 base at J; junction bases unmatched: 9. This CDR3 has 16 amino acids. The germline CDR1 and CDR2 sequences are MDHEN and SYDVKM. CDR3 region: CASSANRGRSNQPQHF. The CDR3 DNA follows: TGTGCCAGCAGCGCAAACAGGGGACGAAGCAATCAGCCCCAGCATTTT.

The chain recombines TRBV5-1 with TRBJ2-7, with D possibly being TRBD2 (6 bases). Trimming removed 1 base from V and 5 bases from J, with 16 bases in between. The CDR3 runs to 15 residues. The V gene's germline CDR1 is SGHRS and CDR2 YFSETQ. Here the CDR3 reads CASSLFRETTNEQYF. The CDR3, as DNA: TGCGCCAGCAGCTTGTTCCGGGAGACTACCAACGAGCAGTACTTC.

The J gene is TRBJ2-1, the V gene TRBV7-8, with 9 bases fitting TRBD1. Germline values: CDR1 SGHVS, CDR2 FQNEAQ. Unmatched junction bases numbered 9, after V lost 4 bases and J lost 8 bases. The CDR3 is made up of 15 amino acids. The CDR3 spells CASSSTGTGFDEQFF. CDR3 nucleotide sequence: TGTGCCAGCAGCTCTACCGGGACAGGGTTCGATGAGCAGTTCTTC.

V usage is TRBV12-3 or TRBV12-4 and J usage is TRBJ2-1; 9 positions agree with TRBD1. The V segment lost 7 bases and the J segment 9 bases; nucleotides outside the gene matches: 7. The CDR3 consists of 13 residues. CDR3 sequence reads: CASNRDRAGEQFF. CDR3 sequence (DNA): TGTGCCAGCAACCGGGACAGGGCGGGTGAGCAGTTCTTC.